This T cell receptor (beta chain) was documented in a study of Ad26.COV2.S vaccination and SARS-CoV-2 variants. The CDR3 sequence is 15 residues long. V gave up 9 bases and J gave up 0 bases, with 16 bases separating them. Germline loops: CDR1 LNHDA, CDR2 SQIVND (reference sequence). TCRdb's table, derived via immunoSEQ multiplex PCR, lists solely in-frame clones and lacks some. The sample holds approximately 150,000 clones; about nine tenths are singletons and the top ten take approximately 5%. The receptor was isolated from a human donor who had recovered from COVID-19. This sequence joins TRBV19 and TRBJ2-3, with D possibly being TRBD1 (6 bases). The starting material was peripheral blood, obtained after recovery from COVID-19. The CDR3 DNA sequence: TGTGCCAGCCTTGGGGGCGACCTAAGCACAGATACGCAGTATTTT. This gives the protein CASLGGDLSTDTQYF. The complete variable domain, with remaining parts taken from reference TRBV19 and TRBJ2-3, reads DGGITQSPKYLFRKEGQNVTLSCEQNLNHDAMYWYRQDPGQGLRLIYYSQIVNDFQKGDIAEGYSVSREKKESFPLTVTSAQKNPTAFYLCASLGGDLSTDTQYFGPGTRLTVL.